The clone carrying this T cell receptor (beta chain) was observed a handful of times. Its cognate antigen is unknown. V lost 4 bases to trimming and J lost 8 bases; unmatched junction nucleotides: 11. This CDR3 has 16 amino acids. In germline, CDR1 is SNHLY, CDR2 FYNNEI. In the library, individual cDNA molecules carried attached unique molecular identifiers. TCRdb re-analysed the 5' RACE reads in MiXCR, keeping a single row per CDR3 protein. The data hold about 83,000 distinct CDR3 sequences, with 10% to 15% observed a single time. These data are taken from a study of early T cells in non-severe SARS-CoV-2 infection. Study information: It was bulk RNA from unsorted whole blood that was sequenced, and the chains were unpaired.

Findings of the study overall: The study's VDJdb matching favored anti-spike CD8 responses and missed private and CD4 specificities.

Sequencing used whole blood. This clonotype was sampled from an adult who was a healthcare worker with PCR-confirmed SARS-CoV-2 infection or an uninfected control (not recorded which). This chain connects TRBV2 to TRBJ1-6; 7 bases are a match to TRBD1. The CDR3 DNA reads as TGTGCCAGCAGTGGAGGACGACAGGGTGGGGATTCACCCCTCCACTTT. Amino acid sequence: CASSGGRQGGDSPLHF.